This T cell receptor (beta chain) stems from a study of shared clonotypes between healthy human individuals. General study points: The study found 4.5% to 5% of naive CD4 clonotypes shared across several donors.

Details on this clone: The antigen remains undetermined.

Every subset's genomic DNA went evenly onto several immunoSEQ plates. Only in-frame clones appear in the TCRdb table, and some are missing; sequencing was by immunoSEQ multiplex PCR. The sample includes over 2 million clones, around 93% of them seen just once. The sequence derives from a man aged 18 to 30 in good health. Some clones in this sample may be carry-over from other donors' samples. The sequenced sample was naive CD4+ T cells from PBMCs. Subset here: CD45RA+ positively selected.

In DNA, the CDR3 is TGTGCCAGCAGTGTCCACGAGCAGTACTTC. Protein product: CASSVHEQYF. The V gene is TRBV2, the J gene TRBJ2-7, with no clear D. Germline CDR1 is SNHLY and CDR2 is FYNNEI. V was shortened by 4 bases and J by 5 bases, with 3 bases between the two germline ends. This CDR3 is 10 amino acids long.